A single sample gave rise to the 26 T cell receptor beta chains below, sequenced in a study of a mutant IDH1 vaccine in newly diagnosed glioma. This sample's time point: baseline, week 1 (first vaccination visit). Treatment in this sample: pre-vaccination baseline after standard-of-care therapy. This table comes from immunoSEQ multiplex PCR, and its TCRdb copy is limited to in-frame clones, with some not included. Of approximately 67,000 clones in the sample, 80% to 90% are singletons; the top ten hold 4.6%. Material: peripheral blood mononuclear cells (PBMCs), obtained from a glioma patient treated with radiotherapy, temozolomide or both. The receptor source for this set is a woman aged 18 to 35 with glioma. Some clones in this sample may be carry-over from other donors' samples.

This rearrangement joins TRBV5-1 to TRBJ2-7, with 8 nucleotides matching TRBD1. This CDR3 comprises 14 residues. V lost 4 bases, J lost 2 bases, and 5 bases stayed unmatched. Germline lookup yields CDR1 SGHRS and CDR2 YFSETQ. The CDR3 DNA reads TGCGCCAGCAGCGTCGGACAGGGCCCCTACGAGCAGTACTTC. Amino acid sequence: CASSVGQGPYEQYF.

The rearrangement links TRBV29-1 to TRBJ1-3; 10 bases fit TRBD1. The CDR3 sequence is 15 residues long. Germline V gives CDR1 SQVTM, CDR2 ANQGSEA. V was pared by 3 bases and J by 0 bases, with 2 bases of the junction left unmatched. CDR3 sequence (DNA): TGCAGCGTTGAGGGACAGGGGACCTCTGGAAACACCATATATTTT. It is translated as CSVEGQGTSGNTIYF.

The J gene is TRBJ1-5, the V gene TRBV23-1, with TRBD1 identical over 7 bases. TRBV23-1 counts as an open reading frame of uncertain function. The CDR3 spans 18 residues. With V trimmed by 4 bases and J by 1 base, 13 bases remained unmatched. The CDR3 nucleotides are TGCGCCAGCAGTCGATCAGGGGGAGGGGAGGGAAGCAATCAGCCCCAGCATTTT. As protein: CASSRSGGGEGSNQPQHF.

The count of this clone is one. The V call is TRBV11-2, the J call TRBJ2-1, with TRBD1 identical over 7 bases. The CDR3 is 13 residues long. V shed 4 bases, J shed 10 bases, and the junction held 7 bases outside the gene matches. Germline CDR1 is SGHAT and CDR2 is FQNNGV. CDR3 nucleotides: TGTGCCAGCAGCTCCCAAGGGGGCAGAGAGCAGTTCTTC. This gives the protein CASSSQGGREQFF.

The V call is TRBV6-6, the J call TRBJ2-7, with 10 positions matching TRBD1. CDR1 and CDR2 (germline): MNHNY, SVGAGI (reference sequence). The CDR3 consists of 14 residues. J was trimmed by 5 bases and V by 5 bases; bases with no gene match: 6. The CDR3 spells CASSRDRGRDEQYF. Written as DNA, the CDR3 is TGTGCCAGCAGTCGGGACAGGGGAAGGGACGAGCAGTACTTC.

This CDR3 reads CAWQGQSGNTIYF. CDR3 sequence (DNA): TGTGCCTGGCAAGGACAGTCGGGAAACACCATATATTTT. This chain connects TRBV30 to TRBJ1-3, with D possibly matching TRBD1 (6 bases). This CDR3 is built from 13 residues. In germline, CDR1 is GTSNPN, CDR2 SVGIG (reference sequence). The V and J ends lost 5 bases and 4 bases respectively, with 12 bases between them.

V gene TRBV7-9 combines with J gene TRBJ1-1; D gene uncertain. With 6 bases removed from V and 5 bases from J, the gap between germline ends came to 10 bases. This CDR3 spans 12 amino acids. CDR1 and CDR2 (germline): SEHNR, FQNEAQ (reference sequence). CDR3 loop: CASRSEGTEAFF. CDR3 bases: TGTGCCAGCAGATCCGAGGGAACTGAAGCTTTCTTT.

Of note for this clone: Other nucleotide sequences in the sample specify the same CDR3. V usage is TRBV29-1 and J usage is TRBJ1-1, with D hard to call. CDR1 is SQVTM, CDR2 ANQGSEA, per germline. The CDR3 totals 13 residues. With 4 bases removed from V and 0 bases from J, the gap between germline ends came to 9 bases. The CDR3 reads CSVAGLMNTEAFF. Written as DNA, the CDR3 is TGCAGCGTTGCAGGCCTCATGAACACTGAAGCTTTCTTT. Full variable domain (missing parts from reference TRBV29-1 and TRBJ1-1): SAVISQKPSRDICQRGTSLTIQCQVDSQVTMMFWYRQQPGQSLTLIATANQGSEATYESGFVIDKFPISRPNLTFSTLTVSNMSPEDSSIYLCSVAGLMNTEAFFGQGTRLTVV.

This chain links TRBV5-4 with TRBJ1-1, with D unresolved. There are 12 residues in the CDR3. The ends were cut back, 2 bases at V and 6 bases at J, with 8 bases in the middle. The germline CDR1 and CDR2 sequences are SGHNT and YYREEE (reference sequence). In nucleotides, the CDR3 is TGTGCCAGCAGCTTAGGTTTGTCTGAAGCTTTCTTT. Translated, it gives CASSLGLSEAFF.

This chain links TRBV10-3 with TRBJ1-2; D is unresolved. Germline assignment: CDR1 ENHRY and CDR2 SYGVKD. CDR3 size: 12 residues. The ends were cut back, 4 bases at V and 7 bases at J, with 10 bases in the middle. Written as DNA, the CDR3 is TGTGCCATCAGTGGTAAGGGTAGTGGCTACACCTTC. This gives the protein CAISGKGSGYTF.

This clone was detected a few times. This rearrangement joins TRBV11-2 to TRBJ2-3; D remains ambiguous. Trimming shortened V by 0 bases and J by 0 bases, and 1 base separated the two germline ends. Looked up from germline, CDR1 is SGHAT and CDR2 is FQNNGV. The CDR3 contains 13 residues. CDR3 region: CASSLESTDTQYF. CDR3 coding DNA: TGTGCCAGCAGCTTAGAGAGCACAGATACGCAGTATTTT.

V and J are TRBV27 and TRBJ1-1; tentatively, D is TRBD1 (5 bases). Trimming stripped 8 bases from V and 5 bases from J, with 18 bases between. This CDR3 comprises 14 residues. Germline V gene data show CDR1 as MNHEY and CDR2 as SMNVEV (reference sequence). The CDR3 sequence: CASPAGEKGTEAFF. The CDR3 bases are TGTGCCAGCCCGGCGGGGGAAAAGGGGACTGAAGCTTTCTTT.

In its sample, this clone was seen a few times. V is TRBV11-2 and J is TRBJ2-2; the match to TRBD1 covers 7 bases. The CDR3 is 16 residues long. With 5 bases clipped from V and 2 bases from J, the junction kept 8 bases outside the gene matches. Germline V gene sequence: CDR1 SGHAT, CDR2 FQNNGV. CDR3: CASSDSGTVNTGELFF. The CDR3 DNA follows: TGTGCCAGCAGCGATAGTGGGACAGTTAACACCGGGGAGCTGTTTTTT. Drawing the rest from reference TRBV11-2 and TRBJ2-2, the complete variable domain is EAGVAQSPRYKIIEKRQSVAFWCNPISGHATLYWYQQILGQGPKLLIQFQNNGVVDDSQLPKDRFSAERLKGVDSTLKIQPAKLEDSAVYLCASSDSGTVNTGELFFGEGSRLTVL.

J is TRBJ2-2 and V is TRBV28, with D perhaps TRBD1 (7 bases). Germline lookup yields CDR1 MDHEN and CDR2 SYDVKM. Trimming left V 0 bases short and J 5 bases short, with 13 bases between. The CDR3 is 16 residues long. CDR3 residues: CASSLWEGASTGELFF. Written as DNA, the CDR3 is TGTGCCAGCAGTTTATGGGAGGGGGCGTCGACCGGGGAGCTGTTTTTT.

This chain joins TRBV25-1 and TRBJ1-2; possible D gene TRBD1, 5 bases. The CDR3 totals 15 residues. The germline V gene encodes CDR1 MGHDK and CDR2 SYGVNS. V lost 3 bases to trimming and J lost 4 bases, with 15 bases between them. The CDR3 region is CASSEEIRGAYGYTF. The DNA for the CDR3 is TGTGCCAGCAGTGAGGAAATAAGGGGTGCCTATGGCTACACCTTC.

J is TRBJ2-6 and V is TRBV9, with 12 bases lining up with TRBD2. Germline V gives CDR1 SGDLS, CDR2 YYNGEE. V shed 3 bases, J shed 0 bases, and the junction held 4 bases outside the gene matches. CDR3 length equals 18 residues. The CDR3 nucleotides are TGTGCCAGCAGCGGAAGGACTAGCGGGGTCTCTGGGGCCAACGTCCTGACTTTC. Amino acids: CASSGRTSGVSGANVLTF. The variable domain in full, with the rest retrieved from reference TRBV9 and TRBJ2-6, is DSGVTQTPKHLITATGQRVTLRCSPRSGDLSVYWYQQSLDQGLQFLIQYYNGEERAKGNILERFSAQQFPDLHSELNLSSLELGDSALYFCASSGRTSGVSGANVLTFGAGSRLTVL.

The CDR3 region is CASSLGAAGGEETQYF. DNA for the CDR3: TGTGCCAGCAGCTTAGGTGCGGCAGGGGGAGAAGAGACCCAGTACTTC. The rearrangement uses TRBV7-9 and TRBJ2-5; 7 positions match TRBD1. The V gene's germline CDR1 is SEHNR and CDR2 FQNEAQ (reference sequence). The CDR3 covers 16 residues. Trimming took 1 base from V and 3 from J; bases not matched to a gene: 8.

V usage is TRBV2 and J usage is TRBJ1-4; D possibly corresponds to TRBD1 (6 bases). From germline, CDR1 is SNHLY and CDR2 FYNNEI. V lost 0 bases and J 8 bases, leaving 16 bases between the germline ends. This CDR3 spans 16 amino acids. The CDR3 sequence is CASSEAGQGSLEKLFF. The CDR3 region has the DNA TGTGCCAGCAGTGAAGCGGGGCAGGGGAGTTTGGAAAAACTGTTTTTT.

V gene TRBV19 combines with J gene TRBJ2-2, with a possible D match to TRBD2 (6 bases). The V gene's germline CDR1 is LNHDA and CDR2 SQIVND (reference sequence). V was shortened by 3 bases and J by 5 bases, with 13 bases between the two germline ends. The CDR3 has 15 amino acids. CDR3 nucleotides: TGTGCCAGTAGTATCGTCAGGGAGGATACCGGGGAGCTGTTTTTT. It translates to CASSIVREDTGELFF.

This clone was counted only a few times. This chain links TRBV2 with TRBJ1-1, with D unclear. The CDR3 runs 12 residues. Germline V gene sequence: CDR1 SNHLY, CDR2 FYNNEI. Trimming removed 10 bases from V and 1 base from J, with 10 bases in between. The CDR3 protein is CATDKKNTEAFF. In DNA, the CDR3 is TGTGCCACCGACAAGAAGAACACTGAAGCTTTCTTT.

The gene calls are TRBV9 and TRBJ2-7; 7 positions agree with TRBD2. This CDR3 region has 14 residues. J was trimmed by 3 bases and V by 0 bases; bases with no gene match: 3. The germline V gene encodes CDR1 SGDLS and CDR2 YYNGEE. This chain's CDR3 is CASSVGLADYEQYF. The CDR3 region has the DNA TGTGCCAGCAGCGTAGGTCTAGCGGACTACGAGCAGTACTTC.

The chain joins TRBV19 to TRBJ2-7; D is perhaps TRBD1 (6 bases). The CDR3 spans 15 residues. V lost 8 bases, J lost 4 bases, and 21 bases lay in between. Germline CDR1 LNHDA, CDR2 SQIVND (reference sequence). The CDR3 reads CASVHSAGESYEQYF. CDR3 DNA sequence: TGTGCCAGTGTTCATTCGGCAGGGGAGTCTTACGAGCAGTACTTC.

CDR3 residues: CAWSSTLGQGPDTF. For the CDR3, the DNA is TGTGCCTGGAGTTCGACACTCGGACAGGGGCCGGACACCTTC. The chain combines TRBV30 with TRBJ1-2, with TRBD1 identical over 9 bases. The V and J ends lost 2 bases and 12 bases, in that order; junction bases with no gene match: 13. Germline values: CDR1 GTSNPN, CDR2 SVGIG (reference sequence). There are 14 residues in the CDR3.

Here the CDR3 DNA reads TGTGCCTGGAATGTTAGAGTGAGCTCCTACAATGAGCAGTTCTTC. Translation: CAWNVRVSSYNEQFF. This sequence joins TRBV30 and TRBJ2-1; D is unresolved. Germline loops: CDR1 GTSNPN, CDR2 SVGIG (reference sequence). This CDR3 has 15 residues. Trimming shortened V by 4 bases and J by 0 bases, and 13 bases separated the two germline ends.

The rearrangement uses TRBV27 and TRBJ1-5; a possible D gene is TRBD1 (5 bases). Deletions cut 3 bases from V and 4 bases from J, with 7 bases between. The CDR3 sequence is 13 residues long. Germline CDR1 reads MNHEY; CDR2 reads SMNVEV (reference sequence). The CDR3 bases are TGTGCCAGCAGTTTCAGGGAGAATCAGCCCCAGCATTTT. Protein product: CASSFRENQPQHF.

The V and J genes are TRBV19 and TRBJ1-6; maybe TRBD1 (6 bases). Deletions cut 6 bases from V and 11 bases from J, with 23 bases between. The CDR3 has 16 residues. In germline, CDR1 is LNHDA, CDR2 SQIVND (reference sequence). The CDR3: CASSHDPTGFSAPLHF. The CDR3 region has the DNA TGTGCCAGTAGCCACGATCCTACAGGGTTTTCGGCACCCCTCCACTTT.